This T cell receptor beta chain was profiled in a study of a mutant IDH1 vaccine in newly diagnosed glioma (dated by TCRdb to the early 2020s). Concerning the study at large: Vaccination started 4-6 weeks after radiotherapy alone, or was given together with temozolomide cycles in the groups whose treatment included chemotherapy. Of the roughly 32 treated patients, approximately 60% were male and roughly 38% were female, and a mean age of 40.4 years was recorded. Before enrollment, patients had received standard therapy of radiotherapy alone, temozolomide alone, or radiochemotherapy with temozolomide; most received the combination. The week-35 safety follow-up took place at visit V12, and the week-47 end of study took place at visit V13. Six visits were used for peripheral blood collection: V03 (baseline), V05, V07, V10, V12 and V13. For exploratory analyses, longitudinal TCRB deep sequencing was carried out in 25 treated patients wherever samples were available.

Overall study outcomes, separate from this receptor: According to the authors, sample limitations meant that analyses of patient blood samples could not be reproduced. Selection of PBMC samples for TCRB deep sequencing was based on availability. Pseudoprogression appeared unrelated to alterations in the top peripheral T cell clonotypes detected by TCRB sequencing. Vaccine-induced immune responses across multiple MHC alleles were detected in approximately 94% of patients.

Interpreted using the paper, the time point label stands for: week 35, safety follow-up. Each vaccine dose was 300 ug of a 20-mer mutant IDH1 peptide in Montanide, given subcutaneously with topical imiquimod. Patients were given eight vaccinations, in weeks 1, 3, 5, 7, 11, 15, 19 and 23, which matched visits V03 through V10. All donors had newly diagnosed IDH1-mutant astrocytomas of WHO grade 3 or 4 that showed loss of nuclear ATRX. The samples were drawn from NOA16, a multicentre, single-arm, open-label phase I trial in Germany that tested a mutant IDH1 peptide vaccine in humans for the first time. The DNeasy Blood and Tissue Kit was used to extract genomic DNA from EDTA blood for TCRB sequencing. As concerns this clone: Its cognate antigen has yet to be identified. Base qualities are not at hand, and no much larger clone is one base apart.

The library came from the immunoSEQ multiplex PCR assay. Rearranged TCR beta chain sequences were amplified using the hsTCRB Kit according to the manufacturer's protocol. TCRB libraries were sequenced on an Illumina MiSeq. The published analysis was carried out like this. The proprietary platform of the kit vendor was used for demultiplexing, trimming and gene mapping. TCRdb mirrors the immuneACCESS table, restricted to in-frame sequences. Some clones are absent from its copies; in checked studies, under half trace to an unresolved V gene, and the reason for the others is unknown. V and J calls and clone size are as listed in that table; D and trimming were resolved from the DNA. In all, the sample holds about 54,000 clones, and less than 90% of those were seen once. Approximately 4.3% of the sample is taken by the ten largest. This sequence originates from a woman in her late teens or twenties with glioma. The specimen was PBMCs, collected from a glioma patient whose treatment included an IDH1 peptide vaccine.

The nucleotide sequence reads as follows: TGCGCCAGCAGCCCCCCAGGCGGGGATGAGCAGTTCTTC. Its protein is CASSPPGGDEQFF. The V gene is TRBV4-3 and the J gene is TRBJ2-1; the D region possibly corresponds to TRBD2 (6 bases align). CDR1 and CDR2, looked up from the germline V gene, are LGHNA and YSLEER. The CDR3 runs 13 amino acids, cysteine and phenylalanine included. Only the CDR3 DNA is retained, 39 bases long and in frame from the first base. V is clipped by 4 bases and J by 8 bases, and the sequence between their germline boundaries is 12 bases long.